A single sample is the source of the 22 T cell receptor beta chains below, sequenced in a study of graft-versus-host responses after intestinal transplantation. Their specific antigens are unknown. Libraries were prepared by immunoSEQ multiplex PCR; TCRdb keeps only in-frame clonotypes and omits some of them. The sample lists approximately 80,000 clones, 70% to 90% occurring once. The sample in question was unstimulated CD4+ T cells sorted from spleen or lymph node cells, obtained before intestinal transplant. The receptors were gathered from a human donor who received an intestinal transplant.

This clone was counted once. The CDR3 protein is CASSASGTAFYNEQFF. DNA of the CDR3: TGTGCCAGCAGTGCCTCCGGGACAGCTTTCTACAATGAGCAGTTCTTC. V usage is TRBV6-1 and J usage is TRBJ2-1, with 7 bases lining up with TRBD1. Germline V gene data show CDR1 as MNHNS and CDR2 as SASEGT. The CDR3 is 16 residues long. V lost 4 bases to trimming and J lost 3 bases; unmatched junction nucleotides: 9.

The V call is TRBV5-6, the J call TRBJ1-2, with TRBD1 matching over 8 bases. Germline V gives CDR1 SGHDT, CDR2 YYEEEE. V gave up 2 bases and J gave up 5 bases; unmatched junction bases: 8. The CDR3 is made up of 15 amino acids. The CDR3 protein is CASSFGAQGEYGYTF. The CDR3 DNA follows: TGTGCCAGCAGCTTCGGAGCACAGGGGGAGTATGGCTACACCTTC.

The J gene is TRBJ2-1, the V gene TRBV4-1, with TRBD2 matching over 7 bases. Germline CDR1 MGHRA, CDR2 YSYEKL. The trim removed 2 bases at V and 1 base at J, leaving 8 bases unmatched. This CDR3 comprises 17 residues. The CDR3 DNA reads as TGCGCCAGCAGCCAATCACGGGGGGTTAAGTCCTACAATGAGCAGTTCTTC. This codes for CASSQSRGVKSYNEQFF.

The V call is TRBV6-6, the J call TRBJ2-7, with TRBD1 matching over 7 bases. The germline gives CDR1 MNHNY, CDR2 SVGAGI (reference sequence). Unmatched junction bases numbered 3, after V lost 6 bases and J lost 4 bases. The CDR3 has 12 residues. CDR3 protein: CASRGRGYEQYF. DNA of the CDR3: TGTGCCAGCAGGGGCAGGGGGTACGAGCAGTACTTC.

The chain carries TRBV29-1 and TRBJ1-1; D is possibly TRBD1 (6 bases). The V and J ends lost 3 bases and 0 bases respectively, with 11 bases between them. This CDR3 is 14 amino acids long. Germline V gives CDR1 SQVTM, CDR2 ANQGSEA. The chain's CDR3 is CSVERGGLNTEAFF. CDR3 DNA: TGCAGCGTTGAGAGGGGGGGCCTGAACACTGAAGCTTTCTTT. Looking up the rest from reference TRBV29-1 and TRBJ1-1 gives the full variable domain: SAVISQKPSRDICQRGTSLTIQCQVDSQVTMMFWYRQQPGQSLTLIATANQGSEATYESGFVIDKFPISRPNLTFSTLTVSNMSPEDSSIYLCSVERGGLNTEAFFGQGTRLTVV.

The chain recombines TRBV28 with TRBJ1-2; weak D call: TRBD1 (5 bases). Germline CDR1 reads MDHEN; CDR2 reads SYDVKM. Trimming removed 5 bases from V and 8 bases from J, with 15 bases in between. The CDR3 runs to 13 residues. CDR3 DNA: TGTGCCAGCAGTCTCCAGTTGGGGCAGGGCTACACCTTC. Translating it yields CASSLQLGQGYTF.

The chain joins TRBV28 to TRBJ1-4; the D gene is possibly TRBD1 (6 bases). The germline V gene has CDR1 MDHEN and CDR2 SYDVKM. V was shortened by 5 bases and J by 4 bases, with 14 bases between the two germline ends. The CDR3 contains 15 residues. DNA of the CDR3: TGTGCCAGCAGTCGGGGGGGCTCACATAATGAAAAACTGTTTTTT. Translating gives CASSRGGSHNEKLFF.

The genes are TRBV25-1 and TRBJ2-7; D ambiguous. Looked up from germline, CDR1 is MGHDK and CDR2 is SYGVNS. The CDR3 length is 14 residues. The V end was cut by 2 bases, the J end by 6 bases, with 14 bases between. The CDR3 nucleotides are TGTGCCAGCAGTGAACGCGCACAGTTTGGCGAGCAGTACTTC. Its translation: CASSERAQFGEQYF.

This clone has more than one count but fewer than ten. This rearrangement joins TRBV28 to TRBJ2-6, with D possibly matching TRBD2 (6 bases). The CDR3 is made up of 16 amino acids. Trimming stripped 6 bases from V and 4 bases from J, with 16 bases between. CDR1 is MDHEN and CDR2 is SYDVKM in the germline V gene. The CDR3 sequence: CASSSEGGLGANVLTF. DNA of the CDR3: TGTGCCAGCAGCTCAGAGGGAGGCCTCGGGGCCAACGTCCTGACTTTC.

J is TRBJ2-2 and V is TRBV6-1; D may be TRBD1 (6 bases). The germline V gene encodes CDR1 MNHNS and CDR2 SASEGT. V was shortened by 5 bases and J by 3 bases, with 10 bases between the two germline ends. The CDR3 is 14 residues long. The CDR3 loop is CASSRNRDTGELFF. In DNA, the CDR3 is TGTGCCAGCAGTAGGAACAGGGACACCGGGGAGCTGTTTTTT.

The chain carries TRBV6-1 and TRBJ1-4; D remains ambiguous. V dropped 1 base and J dropped 8 bases, with 17 bases sitting between them. Germline CDR1 and CDR2: MNHNS and SASEGT. The CDR3 length is 16 residues. The CDR3 nucleotides read TGTGCCAGCAGTGAAGATTATCGTCGGAGAGGGGAAAAACTGTTTTTT. It translates to CASSEDYRRRGEKLFF.

The rearrangement joins TRBV19 to TRBJ2-1; D not certain. This CDR3 comprises 13 residues. Germline CDR1 is LNHDA and CDR2 is SQIVND (reference sequence). Trimming took off 3 bases at V and 7 bases at J, with 10 bases between the two ends. This CDR3 reads CASSIRRVNEQFF. CDR3 sequence (DNA): TGTGCCAGTAGTATTCGGAGAGTTAATGAGCAGTTCTTC.

This sequence joins TRBV10-2 and TRBJ2-5; D is possibly TRBD2 (6 bases). Trimming stripped 8 bases from V and 3 bases from J, with 13 bases between. The CDR3 totals 13 residues. Germline assignment: CDR1 WSHSY and CDR2 SAAADI. The CDR3 DNA reads TGCGCCAGCGGGGGGAAGGGGAAAGAGACCCAGTACTTC. It yields the protein CASGGKGKETQYF.

V is TRBV28 and J is TRBJ1-4; possibly TRBD1 for D (5 bases). The germline gives CDR1 MDHEN, CDR2 SYDVKM. V lost 8 bases and J lost 2, with 15 bases in between. The CDR3 contains 15 residues. The CDR3 DNA reads TGTGCCAGCTGTGGGGGGGGTGGTACTAATGAAAAACTGTTTTTT. Translated: CASCGGGGTNEKLFF.

The chain carries TRBV5-1 and TRBJ2-7; 9 bases match TRBD1. Trimming cost V 9 bases and J 6 bases; bases outside gene matches: 16. From germline, CDR1 is SGHRS and CDR2 YFSETQ. The CDR3 is 15 amino acids. The CDR3: CATRIGDRDVGEQYF. In nucleotides, the CDR3 is TGCGCCACCAGGATCGGGGACAGGGACGTTGGCGAGCAGTACTTC.

CDR3 protein: CASSLPEPYNEQFF. CDR3 bases: TGTGCCAGCAGCCTCCCGGAGCCTTACAATGAGCAGTTCTTC. The rearrangement links TRBV7-9 to TRBJ2-1; D unclear. The CDR3 has 14 amino acids. Trimming took 5 bases from V and 4 from J, leaving 12 bases between them. CDR1 and CDR2 from the germline V gene are SEHNR and FQNEAQ (reference sequence).

This chain uses TRBV5-6 with TRBJ1-4; D gene uncertain. Germline-derived CDR1 and CDR2 are SGHDT and YYEEEE. The length of the CDR3 is 14 residues. The V end was cut by 0 bases, the J end by 5 bases, with 8 bases between. The CDR3 bases are TGTGCCAGCAGCTTGGGACACGGCAATGAAAAACTGTTTTTT. Protein: CASSLGHGNEKLFF.

This rearrangement joins TRBV2 to TRBJ2-1; D may be TRBD2 (6 bases). With 6 bases removed from V and 9 bases from J, the gap between germline ends came to 21 bases. Germline-derived CDR1 and CDR2 are SNHLY and FYNNEI. The CDR3 is 15 residues long. The CDR3 region has the DNA TGTGCCAGCAGCCCTCCGGGACCGAACGGGGGTGAGCAGTTCTTC. Translated, it gives CASSPPGPNGGEQFF.

The chain joins TRBV30 to TRBJ1-5; 11 bases align to TRBD1. J lost 0 bases, V lost 0 bases, and 10 bases had no gene match. The CDR3 extends over 19 amino acids. From germline, CDR1 is GTSNPN and CDR2 SVGIG (reference sequence). The DNA of the CDR3 is TGTGCCTGGAGTGTTTCTCCCCGGGACAGGGGGAATAGCAATCAGCCCCAGCATTTT. Translating it yields CAWSVSPRDRGNSNQPQHF.

The CDR3 DNA sequence: TGTGCCAGCAGCTTAGGGGGGACAGACTACGAGCAGTACTTC. Translation gives CASSLGGTDYEQYF. The chain joins TRBV7-3 to TRBJ2-7; a weak D match, TRBD1 (7 bases). Germline V CDR1 and CDR2: SGHTA, FQGTGA. V lost 2 bases, J lost 3 bases, and 11 bases lay in between. CDR3 size: 14 residues.

Written as DNA, the CDR3 is TGTGCCAGCAGAAGGGGACAGGGGTGGACAGATACGCAGTATTTT. Protein sequence: CASRRGQGWTDTQYF. J is TRBJ2-3 and V is TRBV2; 10 nucleotides align to TRBD1. Per the germline V gene, CDR1 is SNHLY and CDR2 is FYNNEI. Trimming cost V 6 bases and J 3 bases; bases outside gene matches: 6. The CDR3 is 15 amino acids.

CDR3 nucleotides: TGTGCCAGCAGTCTCCGACACCTTAGCAATCAGCCCCAGCATTTT. Encoded protein: CASSLRHLSNQPQHF. The rearrangement joins TRBV28 to TRBJ1-5; D is unresolved. Germline V lookup: CDR1 MDHEN, CDR2 SYDVKM. The CDR3 extends over 15 amino acids. The V end lost 5 bases, the J end lost 0 bases, and 11 bases lay between the germline ends.